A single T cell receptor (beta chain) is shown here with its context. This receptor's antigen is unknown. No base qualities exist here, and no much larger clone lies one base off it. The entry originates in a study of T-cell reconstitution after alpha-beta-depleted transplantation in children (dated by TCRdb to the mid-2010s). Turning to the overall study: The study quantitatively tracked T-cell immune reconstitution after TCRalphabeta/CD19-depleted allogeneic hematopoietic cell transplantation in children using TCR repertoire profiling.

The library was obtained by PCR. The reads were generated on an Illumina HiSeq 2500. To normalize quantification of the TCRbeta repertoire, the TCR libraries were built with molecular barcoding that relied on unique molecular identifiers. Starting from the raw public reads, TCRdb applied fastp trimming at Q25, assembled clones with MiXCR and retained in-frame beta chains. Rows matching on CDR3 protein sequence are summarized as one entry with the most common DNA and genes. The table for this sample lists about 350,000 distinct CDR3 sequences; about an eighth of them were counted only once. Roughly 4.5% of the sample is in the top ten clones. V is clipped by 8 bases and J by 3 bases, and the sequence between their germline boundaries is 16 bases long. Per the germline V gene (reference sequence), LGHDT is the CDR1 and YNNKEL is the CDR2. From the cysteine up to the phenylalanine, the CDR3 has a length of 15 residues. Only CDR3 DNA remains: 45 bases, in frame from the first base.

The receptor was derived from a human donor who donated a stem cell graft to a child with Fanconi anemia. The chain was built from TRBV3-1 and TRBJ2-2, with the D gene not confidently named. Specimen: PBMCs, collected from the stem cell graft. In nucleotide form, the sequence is TGTGCCAGCTGCTCAACCCAAGGAGACACCGGGGAGCTGTTTTTT. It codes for CASCSTQGDTGELFF.